This T cell receptor beta chain was captured by sequencing in a study of T cells after yellow fever vaccination. Per germline, CDR1 SGHTA and CDR2 FQGNSA. Losses at the gene ends were 5 bases for V and 4 bases for J; bases not matched to a gene: 8. There are 16 residues in the CDR3. TCRdb reprocessed the 5' RACE reads via MiXCR and lists one record per CDR3 protein. The data show about 630,000 distinct CDR3 sequences, roughly 12% seen once. This clonotype has only a few counts. Here the sequenced sample was PBMCs, taken on the day of the yellow fever booster vaccination. This receptor was obtained from a man under 40 who received the YFV17D yellow fever vaccine. This sequence joins TRBV7-2 and TRBJ2-1, with 10 bases aligning to TRBD2. This chain's CDR3 is CASSSGRGGKYNEQFF. DNA of the CDR3: TGTGCCAGCAGCAGCGGGAGGGGCGGGAAATACAATGAGCAGTTCTTC.